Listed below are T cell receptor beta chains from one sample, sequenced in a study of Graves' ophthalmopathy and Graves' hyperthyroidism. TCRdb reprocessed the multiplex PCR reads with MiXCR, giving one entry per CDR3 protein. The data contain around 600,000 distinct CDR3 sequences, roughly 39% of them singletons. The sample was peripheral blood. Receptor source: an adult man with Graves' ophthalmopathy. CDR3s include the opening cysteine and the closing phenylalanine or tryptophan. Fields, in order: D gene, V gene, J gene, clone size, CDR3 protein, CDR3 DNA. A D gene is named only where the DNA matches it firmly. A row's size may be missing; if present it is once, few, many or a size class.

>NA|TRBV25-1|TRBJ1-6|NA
CASSISGTGRYNSPLHF
TGTGCCAGCAGCATCTCAGGGACCGGAAGATATAATTCACCCCTCCACTTT
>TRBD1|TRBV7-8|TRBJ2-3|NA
CASSFTQGARDTQYF
TGTGCCAGCAGCTTTACACAGGGGGCTCGGGATACGCAGTATTTT
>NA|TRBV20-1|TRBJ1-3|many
CSAEELGHSGNTIYF
TGCAGTGCTGAAGAACTGGGACACTCTGGAAACACCATATATTTT
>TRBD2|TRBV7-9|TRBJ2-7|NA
CASSFGLVAGGNEQYF
TGTGCCAGCAGCTTTGGGTTGGTAGCGGGAGGTAACGAGCAGTACTTC
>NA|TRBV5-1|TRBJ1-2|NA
CASSPPGRGGGYTF
TGCGCCAGCAGCCCGCCGGGACGAGGAGGTGGCTACACCTTC
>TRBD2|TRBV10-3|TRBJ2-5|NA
CAISESTSGDLETQYF
TGTGCCATCAGTGAGTCGACTAGCGGGGACTTAGAGACCCAGTACTTC
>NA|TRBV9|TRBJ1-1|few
CASSQDSRGYTEAFF
TGTGCCAGCAGCCAAGATTCCCGGGGGTACACTGAAGCTTTCTTT
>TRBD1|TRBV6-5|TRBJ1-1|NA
CASRGQGETEAFF
TGTGCCAGCAGGGGACAGGGGGAAACTGAAGCTTTCTTT
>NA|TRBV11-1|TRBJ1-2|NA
CASSPAGTRDLGYGHTF
TGTGCCAGCAGCCCAGCCGGGACTCGGGACCTGGGCTATGGCCACACCTTC
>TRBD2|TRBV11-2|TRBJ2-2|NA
CASSPRLAPSSTGELFF
TGTGCCAGCAGCCCACGACTAGCGCCATCGTCCACCGGGGAGCTGTTTTTT
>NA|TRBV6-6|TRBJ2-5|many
CASRGPIETQYF
TGTGCCAGCAGGGGACCCATCGAGACCCAGTACTTC
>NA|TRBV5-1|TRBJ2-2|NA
CASSLGTTLASGELFF
TGCGCCAGCAGCTTGGGAACCACCCTAGCGTCCGGGGAGCTGTTTTTT
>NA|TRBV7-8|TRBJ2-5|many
CASSRSLVLETQYF
TGTGCCAGCAGCAGATCACTAGTTTTAGAGACCCAGTACTTC
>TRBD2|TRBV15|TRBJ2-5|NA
CAWSRTSGKETQYF
TGTGCCTGGAGCCGGACTAGCGGGAAGGAGACCCAGTACTTC
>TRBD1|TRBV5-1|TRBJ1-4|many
CASRVGTGSEKLFF
TGCGCCAGCAGAGTAGGGACAGGGAGTGAAAAACTGTTTTTT
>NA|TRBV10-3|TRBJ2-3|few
CAITSTSTDTQYF
TGTGCCATCACATCGACTAGCACAGATACGCAGTATTTT
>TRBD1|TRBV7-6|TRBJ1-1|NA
CASSFARTGHNTEAFF
TGTGCCAGCAGCTTTGCCCGGACAGGGCACAACACTGAAGCTTTCTTT
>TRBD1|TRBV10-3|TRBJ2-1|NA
CAISDRDSSGNEQFF
TGTGCCATCAGTGACCGGGACAGTTCGGGCAATGAGCAGTTCTTC
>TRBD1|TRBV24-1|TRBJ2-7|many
CATSGQEPYEQYF
TGTGCCACCAGCGGACAGGAACCCTACGAGCAGTACTTC
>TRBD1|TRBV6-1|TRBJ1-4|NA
CASSGQGGREKLFF
TGTGCCAGCAGTGGACAGGGAGGTCGGGAAAAACTGTTTTTT
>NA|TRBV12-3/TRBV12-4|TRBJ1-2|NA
CASSAAGFSNGYTF
TGTGCCAGCTCCGCCGCGGGATTTAGCAATGGCTACACCTTC
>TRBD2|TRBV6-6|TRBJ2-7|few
CASSPGTSGRGNEQYF
TGTGCCAGCAGCCCCGGGACTAGCGGGAGAGGGAACGAGCAGTACTTC
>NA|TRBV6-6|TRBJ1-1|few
CASSYTSLNTEAFF
TGTGCCAGCAGTTACACTTCCCTGAACACTGAAGCTTTCTTT
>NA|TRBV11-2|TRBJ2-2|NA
CASSLNRGLGGELFF
TGTGCCAGCAGCCTGAATCGGGGGCTGGGCGGGGAGCTGTTTTTT
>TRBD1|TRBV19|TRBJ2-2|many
CASSTGQGYTGELFF
TGTGCCAGTAGTACGGGACAGGGGTACACCGGGGAGCTGTTTTTT
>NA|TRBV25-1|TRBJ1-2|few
CAFPRGLGYGYTF
TGTGCCTTCCCCCGGGGGCTGGGCTATGGCTACACCTTC
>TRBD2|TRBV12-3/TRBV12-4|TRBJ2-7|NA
CASRLTSVYEQYF
TGTGCCAGCAGACTTACTAGCGTCTACGAGCAGTACTTC
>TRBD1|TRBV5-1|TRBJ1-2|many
CASSLGSGQAYYGYTF
TGCGCCAGCAGCTTGGGGTCGGGACAGGCATACTATGGCTACACCTTC
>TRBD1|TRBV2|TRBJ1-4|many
CASSCDRGDEELFF
TGTGCCAGCAGTTGTGACAGGGGCGACGAAGAACTGTTTTTT
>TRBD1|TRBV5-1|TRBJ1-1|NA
CASSLGTGGRNTEAFF
TGCGCCAGCAGCCTAGGGACAGGGGGGAGGAACACTGAAGCTTTCTTT
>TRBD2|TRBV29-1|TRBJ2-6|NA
CSVVGGTSGRANVLTF
TGCAGCGTTGTGGGGGGGACTAGCGGGAGGGCCAACGTCCTGACTTTC
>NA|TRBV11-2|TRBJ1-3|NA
CASGVGGTDTIYF
TGTGCCAGCGGGGTTGGCGGGACCGACACCATATATTTT
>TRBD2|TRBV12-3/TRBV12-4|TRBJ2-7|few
CASSYGLAGAPYEQYF
TGTGCCAGCAGTTACGGACTAGCGGGGGCCCCCTACGAGCAGTACTTC
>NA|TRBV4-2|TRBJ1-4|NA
CASSQDLRQTTNEKLFF
TGTGCCAGCAGCCAAGATTTGAGACAGACAACTAATGAAAAACTGTTTTTT
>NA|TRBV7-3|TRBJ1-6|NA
CASSFVAALHF
TGTGCCAGCAGCTTCGTAGCAGCCCTCCACTTT
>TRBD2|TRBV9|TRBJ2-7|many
CASSVLAGSYEQYF
TGTGCCAGCAGCGTACTAGCGGGATCCTACGAGCAGTACTTC
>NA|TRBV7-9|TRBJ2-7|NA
CASSQSLGGPGEQYF
TGTGCCAGCAGCCAATCGCTCGGAGGGCCGGGAGAGCAGTACTTC
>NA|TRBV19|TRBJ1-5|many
CASSQGGYRPQHF
TGTGCCAGTAGCCAAGGAGGGTATCGGCCCCAGCATTTT
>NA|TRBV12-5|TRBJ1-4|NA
CASGLVPRGEKLFF
TGTGCTAGTGGTTTGGTACCCAGGGGTGAAAAACTGTTTTTT
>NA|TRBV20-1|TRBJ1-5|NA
CSASIGWNNQPQHF
TGCAGTGCTAGCATAGGGTGGAACAATCAGCCCCAGCATTTT
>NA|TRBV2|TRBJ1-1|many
CASSAGYAFF
TGTGCCAGCAGCGCAGGTTACGCTTTCTTT
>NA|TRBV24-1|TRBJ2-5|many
CATQQQGQGETQYF
TGTGCCACCCAGCAGCAGGGACAAGGAGAGACCCAGTACTTC
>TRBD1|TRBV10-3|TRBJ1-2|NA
CASSPRYGTGDGYTF
TGTGCCAGCAGCCCGAGATACGGGACAGGGGATGGCTACACCTTC
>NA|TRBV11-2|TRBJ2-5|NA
CASSLSGTREETQYF
TGTGCCAGCAGTTTGTCCGGGACAAGGGAAGAGACCCAGTACTTC